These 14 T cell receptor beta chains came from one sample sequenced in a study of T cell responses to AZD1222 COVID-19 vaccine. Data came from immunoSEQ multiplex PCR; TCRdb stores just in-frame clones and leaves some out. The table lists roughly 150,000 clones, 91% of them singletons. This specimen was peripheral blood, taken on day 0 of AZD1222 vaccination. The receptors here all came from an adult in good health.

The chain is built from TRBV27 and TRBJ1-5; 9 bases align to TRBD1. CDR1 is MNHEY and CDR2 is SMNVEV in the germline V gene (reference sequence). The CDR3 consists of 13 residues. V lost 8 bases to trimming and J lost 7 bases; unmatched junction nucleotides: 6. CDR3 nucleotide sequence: TGTGCCAGCTCCGGGACAGGGAGGCAGCCCCAGCATTTT. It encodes CASSGTGRQPQHF.

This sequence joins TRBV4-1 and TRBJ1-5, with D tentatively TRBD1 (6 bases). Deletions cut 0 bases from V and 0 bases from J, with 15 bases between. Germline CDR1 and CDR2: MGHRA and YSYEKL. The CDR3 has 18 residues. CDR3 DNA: TGCGCCAGCAGCCAAGATTTACAGGGTAGGTTTAGCAATCAGCCCCAGCATTTT. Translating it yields CASSQDLQGRFSNQPQHF.

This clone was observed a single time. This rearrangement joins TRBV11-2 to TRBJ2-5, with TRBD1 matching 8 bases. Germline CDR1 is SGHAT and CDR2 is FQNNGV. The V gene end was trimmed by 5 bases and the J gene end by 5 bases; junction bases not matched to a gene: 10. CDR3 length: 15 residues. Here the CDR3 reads CASSNSPGGRETQYF. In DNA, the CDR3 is TGTGCCAGCAGCAATTCCCCAGGGGGCAGGGAGACCCAGTACTTC.

The chain's CDR3 is CALTGEGAGYTF. DNA for the CDR3: TGTGCCTTGACAGGGGAGGGGGCTGGCTACACCTTC. The chain links TRBV30 to TRBJ1-2, with 8 bases aligning to TRBD1. J gave up 7 bases and V 7 bases, and 8 bases lay outside the gene matches. Per the germline V gene, CDR1 is GTSNPN and CDR2 is SVGIG (reference sequence). This CDR3 comprises 12 residues.

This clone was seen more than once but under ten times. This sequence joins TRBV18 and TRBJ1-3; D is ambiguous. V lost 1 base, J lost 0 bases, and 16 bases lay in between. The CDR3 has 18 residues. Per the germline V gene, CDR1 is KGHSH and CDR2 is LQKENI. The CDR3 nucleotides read TGTGCCAGCTCACCACAGGGAGGGATTCCAGTCTCTGGAAACACCATATATTTT. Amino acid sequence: CASSPQGGIPVSGNTIYF.

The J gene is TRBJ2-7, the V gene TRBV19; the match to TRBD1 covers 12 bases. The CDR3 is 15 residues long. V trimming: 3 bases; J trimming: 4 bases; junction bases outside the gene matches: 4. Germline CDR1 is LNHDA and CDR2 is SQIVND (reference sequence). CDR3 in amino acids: CASSMGQGAYYEQYF. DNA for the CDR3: TGTGCCAGTAGTATGGGACAGGGGGCTTATTACGAGCAGTACTTC.

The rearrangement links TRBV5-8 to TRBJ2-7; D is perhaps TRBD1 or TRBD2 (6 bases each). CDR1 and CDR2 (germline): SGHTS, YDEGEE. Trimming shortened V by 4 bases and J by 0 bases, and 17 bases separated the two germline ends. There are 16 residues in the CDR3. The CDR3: CASSPTWGANSYEQYF. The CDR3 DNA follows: TGTGCCAGCAGCCCGACATGGGGGGCGAACTCCTACGAGCAGTACTTC.

The CDR3 loop is CASSSGDSYNSPLHF. CDR3 bases: TGTGCCAGCAGCTCCGGGGACTCCTATAATTCACCCCTCCACTTT. The V and J genes are TRBV7-9 and TRBJ1-6; no clear D. Germline V lookup: CDR1 SEHNR, CDR2 FQNEAQ (reference sequence). The CDR3 covers 15 residues. V dropped 4 bases and J dropped 0 bases, with 7 bases sitting between them.

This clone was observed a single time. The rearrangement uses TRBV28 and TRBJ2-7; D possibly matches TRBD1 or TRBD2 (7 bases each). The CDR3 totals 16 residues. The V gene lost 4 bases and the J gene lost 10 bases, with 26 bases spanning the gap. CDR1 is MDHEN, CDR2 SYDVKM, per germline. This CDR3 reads CASSSLTPGGGFEQYF. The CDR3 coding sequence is TGTGCCAGCAGTTCCCTTACCCCAGGGGGGGGGTTTGAACAGTACTTC.

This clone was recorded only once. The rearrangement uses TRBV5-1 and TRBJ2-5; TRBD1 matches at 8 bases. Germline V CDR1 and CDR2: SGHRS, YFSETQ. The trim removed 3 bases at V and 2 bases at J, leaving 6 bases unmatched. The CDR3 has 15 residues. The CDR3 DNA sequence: TGCGCCAGCAGCTCCCAGGGGGCGGTTCAAGAGACCCAGTACTTC. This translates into CASSSQGAVQETQYF.

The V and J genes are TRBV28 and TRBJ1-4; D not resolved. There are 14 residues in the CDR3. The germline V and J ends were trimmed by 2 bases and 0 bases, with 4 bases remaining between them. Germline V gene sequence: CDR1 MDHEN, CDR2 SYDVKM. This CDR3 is CASSLGTTNEKLFF. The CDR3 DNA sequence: TGTGCCAGCAGTTTAGGTACAACTAATGAAAAACTGTTTTTT.

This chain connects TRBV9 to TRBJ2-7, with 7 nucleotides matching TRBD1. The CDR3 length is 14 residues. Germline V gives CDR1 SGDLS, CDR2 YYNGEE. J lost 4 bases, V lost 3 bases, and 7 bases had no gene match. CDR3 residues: CASSASGGPYEQYF. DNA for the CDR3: TGTGCCAGCAGCGCTTCAGGGGGACCATACGAGCAGTACTTC.

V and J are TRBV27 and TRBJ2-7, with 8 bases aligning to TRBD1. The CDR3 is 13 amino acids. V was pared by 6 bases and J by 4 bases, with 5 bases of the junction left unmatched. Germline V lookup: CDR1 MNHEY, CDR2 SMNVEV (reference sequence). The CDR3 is CASRGQDPYEQYF. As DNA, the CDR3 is TGTGCCAGCAGGGGACAGGACCCATACGAGCAGTACTTC.

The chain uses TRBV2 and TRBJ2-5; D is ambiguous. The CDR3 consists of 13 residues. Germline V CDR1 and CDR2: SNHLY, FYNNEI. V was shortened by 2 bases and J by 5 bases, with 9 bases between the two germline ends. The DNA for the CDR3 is TGTGCCAGCAGTGAACTTCCTGGGGAGACCCAGTACTTC. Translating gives CASSELPGETQYF. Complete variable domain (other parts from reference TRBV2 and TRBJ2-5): EPEVTQTPSHQVTQMGQEVILRCVPISNHLYFYWYRQILGQKVEFLVSFYNNEISEKSEIFDDQFSVERPDGSNFTLKIRSTKLEDSAMYFCASSELPGETQYFGPGTRLLVL.